A single sample is the source of the 30 T cell receptor beta chains below, sequenced in a study of shared clonotypes between healthy human individuals. Measured with immunoSEQ multiplex PCR; TCRdb has only the in-frame clones, and not every one. Altogether 400,000 to 500,000 clones are present, approximately 79% being singletons, with the ten largest covering less than 15%. The specimen sequenced was PBMCs. These receptors all stem from a woman aged 35 to 49 in good health. Some clones in this sample may be carry-over from other donors' samples.

The rearrangement links TRBV2 to TRBJ2-4, with TRBD1 matching over 8 bases. The germline gives CDR1 SNHLY, CDR2 FYNNEI. The CDR3 is 14 residues long. Unmatched junction bases numbered 8, after V lost 5 bases and J lost 8 bases. CDR3 sequence reads: CASSLQGAPDIQYF. CDR3 sequence (DNA): TGTGCCAGCAGTCTCCAGGGGGCCCCAGACATTCAGTACTTC.

J is TRBJ2-2 and V is TRBV7-9; D gene ambiguous. Trimming cost V 2 bases and J 6 bases, with 16 bases left between them. The CDR3 extends over 16 amino acids. Germline V gives CDR1 SEHNR, CDR2 FQNEAQ (reference sequence). The chain's CDR3 is CASSLSQIRVAGELFF. The DNA of the CDR3 is TGTGCCAGCAGCTTATCCCAAATTAGAGTGGCCGGGGAGCTGTTTTTT.

The chain combines TRBV15 with TRBJ2-3, with TRBD2 as a possible D gene (5 bases). V gave up 0 bases and J gave up 9 bases, with 10 bases separating them. The CDR3 is made up of 13 amino acids. Germline CDR1 LNHNV, CDR2 YYDKDF (reference sequence). CDR3: CATSRELRETQYF. As DNA, the CDR3 is TGTGCCACCAGCAGAGAATTACGGGAAACGCAGTATTTT.

The V and J genes are TRBV2 and TRBJ2-7; D remains unclear. CDR1 is SNHLY, CDR2 FYNNEI, per germline. Trimming took 5 bases from V and 6 from J, leaving 14 bases between them. This CDR3 region has 13 residues. CDR3 residues: CASSNSQTSEQYF. CDR3 nucleotides: TGTGCCAGCAGTAATTCTCAGACCTCCGAGCAGTACTTC.

The rearrangement links TRBV5-1 to TRBJ2-1; D call uncertain. Per germline, CDR1 SGHRS and CDR2 YFSETQ. The CDR3 extends over 15 amino acids. V dropped 3 bases and J dropped 5 bases, with 15 bases sitting between them. CDR3 nucleotide sequence: TGCGCCAGCAGCTCCCGCCAACAACACAACAATGAGCAGTTCTTC. Its translation: CASSSRQQHNNEQFF.

The V call is TRBV5-4, the J call TRBJ2-1, with TRBD1 matching over 11 bases. With 5 bases clipped from V and 4 bases from J, the junction kept 5 bases outside the gene matches. The CDR3 is 15 residues long. Per germline, CDR1 SGHNT and CDR2 YYREEE (reference sequence). CDR3 coding DNA: TGTGCCAGCAGGGGTGGGACAGGGGGTTACAATGAGCAGTTCTTC. Its protein product is CASRGGTGGYNEQFF.

V and J are TRBV19 and TRBJ2-5, with 10 bases fitting TRBD1. V gave up 5 bases and J gave up 4 bases; unmatched junction bases: 7. This CDR3 contains 15 residues. Per germline, CDR1 LNHDA and CDR2 SQIVND (reference sequence). For the CDR3, the DNA is TGTGCCAGTAGTGCCGGGACAGGGGAGGGAGAGACCCAGTACTTC. Encoded protein: CASSAGTGEGETQYF.

The rearrangement uses TRBV10-3 and TRBJ2-1, with 9 bases lining up with TRBD1. The CDR3 contains 15 residues. After removal of 5 bases from V and 5 bases from J, the junction contained 7 bases not matched to a gene. Germline CDR1 and CDR2: ENHRY and SYGVKD. In DNA form, the CDR3 reads TGTGCCATCAGTAGGGGACAGGGTCAACACAATGAGCAGTTCTTC. Residues: CAISRGQGQHNEQFF.

The V call is TRBV30, the J call TRBJ2-1; no definite D call. Trimming stripped 4 bases from V and 7 bases from J, with 20 bases between. Germline assignment: CDR1 GTSNPN and CDR2 SVGIG (reference sequence). The length of the CDR3 is 15 residues. Here the CDR3 reads CAWNVASTMRNEQFF. The DNA of the CDR3 is TGTGCCTGGAATGTTGCCAGCACTATGAGGAATGAGCAGTTCTTC.

This clone came up once. The chain links TRBV4-1 to TRBJ2-1; 10 bases align to TRBD2. CDR1 and CDR2 from the germline V gene are MGHRA and YSYEKL. The V segment lost 3 bases and the J segment 10 bases; nucleotides outside the gene matches: 12. The CDR3 has 16 residues. Here the CDR3 DNA reads TGCGCCAGCAGCCAGGTAGCGGGAGGAGTGGTGGGGGAGCAGTTCTTC. Its protein is CASSQVAGGVVGEQFF.

This chain connects TRBV5-1 to TRBJ2-5; 14 bases match TRBD2. Germline V lookup: CDR1 SGHRS, CDR2 YFSETQ. This CDR3 has 15 residues. V was clipped by 4 bases and J by 3 bases; unmatched bases: 2. The CDR3 is CASSRGLAGEETQYF. CDR3 nucleotides: TGCGCCAGCAGCCGGGGACTAGCGGGAGAAGAGACCCAGTACTTC. Full variable domain (missing parts from reference TRBV5-1 and TRBJ2-5): KAGVTQTPRYLIKTRGQQVTLSCSPISGHRSVSWYQQTPGQGLQFLFEYFSETQRNKGNFPGRFSGRQFSNSRSEMNVSTLELGDSALYLCASSRGLAGEETQYFGPGTRLLVL.

The CDR3 protein is CASSQENFLQGVTYEQYF. Here the CDR3 DNA reads TGCGCCAGCAGCCAAGAAAATTTCTTACAGGGGGTGACCTACGAGCAGTACTTC. The rearrangement joins TRBV4-1 to TRBJ2-5, with 8 bases matching TRBD1. The tail of the sequence fits TRBJ2-7 better, so the J call may be wrong. Germline V gene data show CDR1 as MGHRA and CDR2 as YSYEKL. This CDR3 region has 18 residues.

The CDR3 sequence is CASSVKLAGVGNEQFF. The CDR3 nucleotides are TGCGCCAGCAGCGTAAAACTAGCGGGAGTAGGCAATGAGCAGTTCTTC. The V call is TRBV5-1, the J call TRBJ2-1; 11 positions agree with TRBD2. V shed 4 bases and J 6 bases; nucleotides not matched to a gene: 9. Germline V gene sequence: CDR1 SGHRS, CDR2 YFSETQ. The CDR3 has 16 residues.

The V and J genes are TRBV6-1 and TRBJ2-3; D gene unclear. This CDR3 spans 15 amino acids. V dropped 11 bases and J dropped 2 bases, with 20 bases sitting between them. CDR1 and CDR2 from the germline V gene are MNHNS and SASEGT. CDR3 coding DNA: TGTGCCGCCTCATGGGCTGCGGACCCCACAGATACGCAGTATTTT. This gives the protein CAASWAADPTDTQYF.

The rearrangement joins TRBV7-9 to TRBJ1-1; D unresolved. The germline V and J ends were trimmed by 5 bases and 0 bases, with 10 bases remaining between them. CDR1 is SEHNR and CDR2 is FQNEAQ in the germline V gene (reference sequence). The CDR3 extends over 14 amino acids. CDR3 loop: CASSPTFMNTEAFF. In nucleotides, the CDR3 is TGTGCCAGCAGCCCGACATTCATGAACACTGAAGCTTTCTTT.

This clone occurred once. The chain is built from TRBV15 and TRBJ2-7, with TRBD1 as a possible D gene (6 bases). There are 13 residues in the CDR3. From germline, CDR1 is LNHNV and CDR2 YYDKDF (reference sequence). V lost 6 bases and J 2 bases, leaving 11 bases between the germline ends. The CDR3 region has the DNA TGTGCCACCAGTCAGGGGATCCCCTACGAGCAGTACTTC. It yields the protein CATSQGIPYEQYF.

The CDR3 spells CAISGGQGTSGRPAGYEQYF. The CDR3 DNA follows: TGTGCCATCAGTGGGGGACAGGGGACTAGCGGGAGGCCAGCTGGGTACGAGCAGTACTTC. J is TRBJ2-7 and V is TRBV10-3, with 15 bases lining up with TRBD2. The CDR3 sequence is 20 residues long. Germline V gene lookup returns CDR1 ENHRY and CDR2 SYGVKD. Trimming took 4 bases from V and 4 from J; bases not matched to a gene: 17.

The chain couples TRBV19 to TRBJ2-7; D remains unclear. Germline V gene sequence: CDR1 LNHDA, CDR2 SQIVND (reference sequence). The CDR3 has 15 residues. Trimming stripped 0 bases from V and 3 bases from J, with 12 bases between. Here the CDR3 reads CASSIEAVRVYEQYF. Here the CDR3 DNA reads TGTGCCAGTAGTATAGAGGCGGTCAGAGTCTACGAGCAGTACTTC.

The V and J genes are TRBV5-1 and TRBJ2-3, with a tentative D call TRBD1 (6 bases). The V end was cut by 6 bases, the J end by 5 bases, with 10 bases between. CDR3 length equals 12 residues. The germline V gene has CDR1 SGHRS and CDR2 YFSETQ. The CDR3 region is CASNLRGDTQYF. CDR3 nucleotides: TGCGCCAGCAACCTCAGGGGAGATACGCAGTATTTT.

The CDR3 coding sequence is TGTGCCATCAGTGAGTCGAAAGGGAGGTATGAAAAACTGTTTTTT. Amino acids: CAISESKGRYEKLFF. The rearrangement joins TRBV10-3 to TRBJ1-4, with D uncertain. With 0 bases removed from V and 6 bases from J, the gap between germline ends came to 11 bases. CDR3 length equals 15 residues. CDR1 and CDR2 (germline): ENHRY, SYGVKD.

Remarks on this clone: Just one base apart from a much larger clone, this may be a read error. The chain carries TRBV4-2 and TRBJ1-5; maybe TRBD1 (5 bases). The germline CDR1 and CDR2 sequences are LGHNA and YNFKEQ. This CDR3 has 15 residues. Trimming pared 0 bases from V and 5 bases from J, leaving 11 bases between. CDR3 sequence (DNA): TGTGCCAGCAGCCAAGATTCAGGGAACCATCAGCCCCAGCATTTT. Amino acid sequence: CASSQDSGNHQPQHF.

V usage is TRBV27 and J usage is TRBJ2-1, with 14 bases that match TRBD2. This CDR3 comprises 16 residues. Germline assignment: CDR1 MNHEY and CDR2 SMNVEV (reference sequence). V gave up 0 bases and J gave up 9 bases; unmatched junction bases: 4. CDR3 bases: TGTGCCAGCAGTTTATCGGGACTAGCGGGAGCCCGTGAGCAGTTCTTC. As protein: CASSLSGLAGAREQFF.

The chain links TRBV29-1 to TRBJ1-4, with D maybe TRBD1 (5 bases). The germline V gene has CDR1 SQVTM and CDR2 ANQGSEA. Deletions cut 3 bases from V and 4 bases from J, with 12 bases between. The CDR3 has 14 amino acids. The CDR3 is CSVEGAGNNEKLFF. CDR3 bases: TGCAGCGTTGAGGGAGCAGGGAATAATGAAAAACTGTTTTTT.

This clone was counted ten times or more. The chain is built from TRBV25-1 and TRBJ1-1; TRBD1 might be the D (5 bases). Between the trimmed V and J ends, which lost 2 bases and 3 bases, there was a span of 13 bases. The germline CDR1 and CDR2 sequences are MGHDK and SYGVNS. CDR3 length: 15 amino acids. CDR3 region: CASSELAKGDTEAFF. Written as DNA, the CDR3 is TGTGCCAGCAGTGAACTGGCCAAAGGGGACACTGAAGCTTTCTTT.

This clone showed up many times. The chain joins TRBV10-3 to TRBJ1-1; D is unclear. Germline V gene sequence: CDR1 ENHRY, CDR2 SYGVKD. The CDR3 extends over 12 amino acids. V was clipped by 6 bases and J by 1 base, with 6 bases between them. The DNA of the CDR3 is TGTGCCATCAGCACTGGGAACACTGAAGCTTTCTTT. It encodes CAISTGNTEAFF.

The genes are TRBV28 and TRBJ2-7; a possible D gene is TRBD2 (5 bases). V lost 3 bases and J 1 base, leaving 16 bases between the germline ends. CDR1 and CDR2 (germline): MDHEN, SYDVKM. This CDR3 has 16 amino acids. The CDR3 DNA follows: TGTGCCAGCAGTTTCACGTCTACGGGAACGTCCTACGAGCAGTACTTC. Translated, it gives CASSFTSTGTSYEQYF.

The chain has TRBV9 and TRBJ2-7, with D possibly matching TRBD2 (6 bases). This CDR3 comprises 15 residues. The V end was cut by 2 bases, the J end by 3 bases, with 15 bases between. Germline V gene data show CDR1 as SGDLS and CDR2 as YYNGEE. The CDR3 DNA reads as TGTGCCAGCAGCGTCATGTCGGGAGAGGGCTACGAGCAGTACTTC. This gives the protein CASSVMSGEGYEQYF.

Many counts were recorded for this clone. This CDR3 is also generated by other DNA sequences in the sample. The rearrangement joins TRBV7-2 to TRBJ2-2; TRBD1 matches at 7 bases. The CDR3 is 14 amino acids. Germline V lookup: CDR1 SGHTA, CDR2 FQGNSA. The J segment lost 4 bases and the V segment lost 3 bases, leaving 2 bases of the junction unmatched. CDR3 residues: CASSFNRGTGELFF. The CDR3 coding sequence is TGTGCCAGCAGCTTTAACAGGGGCACCGGGGAGCTGTTTTTT.

This clone turned up a few times. The junction departs from germline at one end; a sequencing error may be responsible. The chain links TRBV7-7 to TRBJ2-5; possibly TRBD2 for D (6 bases). CDR3 length equals 16 residues. Germline values: CDR1 SSHAT, CDR2 FNYEAQ (reference sequence). The DNA for the CDR3 is TGTGCTAGCAGCGTAGGAGGGACCAGGAGGACAGAGACCCAGTACTTC. This translates into CASSVGGTRRTETQYF.

The chain's CDR3 is CASSVEVGLADEQFF. As DNA, the CDR3 is TGTGCCAGCAGCGTAGAAGTCGGACTAGCGGATGAGCAGTTCTTC. The chain has TRBV9 and TRBJ2-1; TRBD2 matches at 10 bases. The V segment lost 0 bases and the J segment 8 bases; nucleotides outside the gene matches: 5. Germline CDR1 and CDR2: SGDLS and YYNGEE. The CDR3 length is 15 residues.